This T cell receptor beta chain was captured in a study of cytomegalovirus exposure and HLA in healthy donors. General study points: Presence/absence analyses treated sequencing depth as roughly uniform across donors. A few chains linked to CMV were shown in vitro to be specific for CMV antigens.

Vbeta (60) and Jbeta (13) primers were used in the PCR. Using immunoSEQ multiplex PCR, the repertoire was profiled, and TCRdb retains in-frame clones only, with some absent. The sample lists approximately 260,000 clones, about 83% occurring once. Remarks on this clone: The antigen remains unidentified.

The TCR comes from a woman aged 40-49 years in good health and CMV-seropositive. Sequencing was done on a sample of PBMCs.

CDR3 in DNA: TGCAGCGTTGAAGTGTTGGGGAGCTCCTACAATGAGCAGTTCTTC. It encodes CSVEVLGSSYNEQFF. The chain has TRBV29-1 and TRBJ2-1; possible D gene TRBD2, 5 bases. Germline V gene lookup returns CDR1 SQVTM and CDR2 ANQGSEA. The CDR3 length is 15 residues. V was shortened by 1 base and J by 0 bases, with 10 bases between the two germline ends.